The rows below give T cell receptor beta chains drawn from one sample of a study of shared clonotypes between healthy human individuals. Profiling relied on immunoSEQ multiplex PCR, and the TCRdb table lists in-frame clones only, not all of them. The data contain around 2,100,000 clones, about 95% of them singletons. The specimen sequenced was naive CD8+ T cells sorted from blood. The receptors originated from a man aged 18 to 29 in good health. Each CDR3 is given with its conserved first and last residue.

V,length,J,CDR3
TRBV14,18,TRBJ2-7,CASSQETSGRYGSYEQYF
TRBV28,15,TRBJ2-3,CASSLGGEGTDTQYF
TRBV11-1,14,TRBJ2-1,CASSPDIGGGEQFF
TRBV4-1,14,TRBJ1-1,CASSQSRGRAEAFF
TRBV2,15,TRBJ2-3,CASSEGLTSTDTQYF
TRBV29-1,16,TRBJ2-7,CSVEGTGGSYSYEQYF
TRBV10-2,17,TRBJ2-2,CASSDRLRGPNTGELFF
TRBV15,13,TRBJ1-1,CATRTQGITEAFF
TRBV10-1,14,TRBJ1-1,CASSKDTANTEAFF
TRBV7-9,14,TRBJ2-7,CASSQPGHPYEQYF
TRBV4-1,12,TRBJ2-7,CASRGSSYEQYF
TRBV7-9,15,TRBJ1-1,CASSRLGQGNTEAFF
TRBV6-6,13,TRBJ2-1,CASRIDRGSEQFF
TRBV27,14,TRBJ2-4,CASSPSTSGVIQYF
TRBV2,16,TRBJ2-1,CASSESASGGYNEQFF
TRBV5-6,13,TRBJ2-7,CASSLLGAYEQYF
TRBV25-1,15,TRBJ1-2,CASSEPHPGGALYTF
TRBV2,14,TRBJ1-1,CASSDGEPGTEAFF
TRBV27,12,TRBJ2-7,CASGEGSYEQYF
TRBV19,15,TRBJ1-6,CASSISGTGNSPLHF
TRBV21-1,14,TRBJ1-4,CASSKGGSNEKLFF
TRBV2,17,TRBJ2-7,CASMGTSGGPSPYEQYF
TRBV14,14,TRBJ1-1,CASSQPRAETEAFF
TRBV5-1,14,TRBJ2-7,CASSLASKAYEQYF
TRBV25-1,13,TRBJ2-7,CASSDLRLYEQYF
TRBV13,13,TRBJ2-1,CASSWTGFNEQFF
TRBV18,16,TRBJ2-7,CASSPLMTGGSYEQYF
TRBV14,17,TRBJ2-7,CASSQGSARTGPYEQYF
TRBV6-1,15,TRBJ1-2,CASSEAIRGYYGYTF
TRBV2,13,TRBJ2-1,CASSGARSNEQFF
TRBV2,16,TRBJ2-3,CASSGTLHGVTDTQYF
TRBV19,11,TRBJ1-1,CASIGYTEAFF
TRBV27,15,TRBJ2-2,CASSLGGAHTGELFF
TRBV13,13,TRBJ2-7,CASSLGTGYEQYF
TRBV7-8,15,TRBJ2-7,CASSLRSGIRYEQYF
TRBV7-9,13,TRBJ1-2,CASSGTASEGYTF
TRBV18,15,TRBJ2-3,CASSVQWGQADTQYF
TRBV6-6,14,TRBJ1-4,CASSFWTGAEKLFF
TRBV7-9,12,TRBJ2-7,CASSPTGNEQYF
TRBV4-1,17,TRBJ1-4,CASSLVGAVNSNEKLFF
TRBV9,13,TRBJ2-5,CASSVTNEETQYF
TRBV29-1,11,TRBJ2-1,CSVGAGYEQFF
TRBV5-1,14,TRBJ2-7,CASSLEQNTYEQYF
TRBV6-5,16,TRBJ1-1,CASSYYGLGMNTEAFF